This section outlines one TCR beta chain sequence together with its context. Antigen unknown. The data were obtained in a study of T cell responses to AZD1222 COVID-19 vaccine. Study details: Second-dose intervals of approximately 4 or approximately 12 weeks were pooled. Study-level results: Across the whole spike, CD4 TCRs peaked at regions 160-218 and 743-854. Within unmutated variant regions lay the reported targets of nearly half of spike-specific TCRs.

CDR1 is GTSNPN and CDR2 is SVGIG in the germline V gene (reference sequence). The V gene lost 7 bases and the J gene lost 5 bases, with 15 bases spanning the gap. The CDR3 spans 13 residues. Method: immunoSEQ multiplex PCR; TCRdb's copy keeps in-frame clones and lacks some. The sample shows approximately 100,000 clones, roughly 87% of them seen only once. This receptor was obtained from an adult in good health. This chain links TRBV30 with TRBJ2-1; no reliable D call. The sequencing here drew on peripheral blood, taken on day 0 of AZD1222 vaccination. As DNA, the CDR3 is TGTGCCTTTCTGGCGGTGCTGAACAATGAGCAGTTCTTC. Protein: CAFLAVLNNEQFF.